Listed below are T cell receptor beta chains from one sample, sequenced in a study of T-cell memory formation after mild COVID-19. From the 5' RACE reads, TCRdb called clonotypes with MiXCR, one entry per CDR3 protein. Of 250,000 to 350,000 distinct CDR3 sequences in the sample, about 13% were seen once. Sequenced sample: PBMCs or a T cell subset sorted from them (not recorded which). The receptors derive from a man aged 18 to 29 who had mild COVID-19 (a few samples of this study predate the infection). Cell type and time point are not known. CDR3s include the opening cysteine and the closing phenylalanine or tryptophan. The D gene is left open where the match is weak. Size values are once, few and many counts, or a class for expanded clones, and some rows have none.

>TRBJ1-5|.|.|TRBV12-5
CASGLEPHSPQHF
TGTGCTAGTGGTTTGGAACCTCATTCGCCCCAGCATTTT
>TRBJ2-1|TRBD2|many|TRBV5-1
CASSRTSGGSSYNEQFF
TGCGCCAGCAGCCGAACTAGCGGAGGAAGCTCCTACAATGAGCAGTTCTTC
>TRBJ1-2|.|.|TRBV20-1
CSAREPPGAPRYGYTF
TGCAGTGCTAGAGAACCCCCAGGCGCCCCTAGGTATGGCTACACCTTC
>TRBJ2-6|.|few|TRBV20-1
CSASSLGRSGANVLTF
TGCAGTGCCTCCTCCCTTGGGCGCTCTGGGGCCAACGTCCTGACTTTC
>TRBJ1-5|.|.|TRBV12-3/TRBV12-4
CASSLAAGNQPQHF
TGTGCCAGCAGTTTGGCGGCCGGAAATCAGCCCCAGCATTTT
>TRBJ2-1|.|few|TRBV10-3
CAISESRDEQFF
TGTGCCATCAGTGAGTCTCGGGATGAGCAGTTCTTC
>TRBJ2-2|.|.|TRBV12-3/TRBV12-4
CASSPQGRELFF
TGTGCCAGCAGTCCCCAGGGGCGGGAACTGTTTTTT
>TRBJ1-1|.|few|TRBV20-1
CSAVRGLNTEAFF
TGCAGTGCTGTTCGGGGATTGAACACTGAAGCTTTCTTT
>TRBJ1-4|.|few|TRBV5-6
CASSLAGSRQYNEKLFF
TGTGCCAGCAGCTTGGCTGGGTCTCGGCAGTATAATGAAAAACTGTTTTTT
>TRBJ2-7|.|.|TRBV29-1
CSVEVGSRQYF
TGCAGCGTTGAAGTAGGGTCGAGGCAGTACTTC
>TRBJ2-7|.|few|TRBV12-3/TRBV12-4
CASSLGSGFPSHEQYF
TGTGCCAGCAGTTTGGGGTCAGGGTTCCCCTCCCACGAGCAGTACTTC
>TRBJ2-3|TRBD2|few|TRBV15
CATSRRTSGGSDTQYF
TGTGCCACCAGCCGTAGGACTAGCGGGGGGTCAGATACGCAGTATTTT
>TRBJ2-2|.|.|TRBV19
CASNPKPNTGELFF
TGTGCCAGTAATCCAAAACCGAACACCGGGGAGCTGTTTTTT
>TRBJ2-2|.|.|TRBV2
CASSEHTGELFF
TGTGCCAGCAGTGAACACACCGGGGAGCTGTTTTTT
>TRBJ2-2|.|.|TRBV6-2/TRBV6-3
CASSSLFGGELFF
TGTGCCAGCAGTTCCCTCTTCGGCGGGGAGCTGTTTTTT
>TRBJ2-7|.|many|TRBV11-2
CASSPGPNHEQYF
TGTGCCAGCAGCCCTGGTCCTAACCACGAGCAGTACTTC
>TRBJ2-2|.|few|TRBV27
CASSLFRGAPGELFF
TGTGCCAGCAGTTTATTTCGGGGGGCCCCCGGGGAGCTGTTTTTT
>TRBJ1-2|TRBD1|.|TRBV6-5
CASHGQAGYTF
TGTGCCAGCCATGGACAGGCGGGCTACACCTTC
>TRBJ2-1|.|many|TRBV7-2
CASSSTQGGPRDEQFF
TGTGCCAGCAGCTCCACCCAGGGCGGCCCCAGGGATGAGCAGTTCTTC
>TRBJ2-1|TRBD2|.|TRBV7-2
CASSLVGSGGLYNEQFF
TGTGCCAGCAGCTTAGTAGGTAGCGGGGGGCTTTACAATGAGCAGTTCTTC
>TRBJ2-1|.|.|TRBV6-5
CASSYAWGAGDEQFF
TGTGCCAGCAGTTACGCCTGGGGGGCCGGGGATGAGCAGTTCTTC
>TRBJ2-5|.|many|TRBV6-6
CASTHGETQYF
TGTGCCAGCACCCACGGAGAGACCCAGTACTTC
>TRBJ2-2|TRBD2|.|TRBV7-9
CASSPTPSAGGSTGELFF
TGTGCCAGCAGCCCGACCCCCTCTGCGGGGGGCTCCACCGGGGAGCTGTTTTTT
>TRBJ2-5|.|.|TRBV7-9
CASTQGARGYQETQYF
TGTGCCAGCACCCAAGGGGCCCGGGGCTACCAAGAGACCCAGTACTTC
>TRBJ1-2|.|once|TRBV7-2
CASSKDSLNLYGYTF
TGTGCCAGCAGCAAGGACAGCCTCAATCTCTATGGCTACACCTTC
>TRBJ2-3|TRBD2|few|TRBV7-6
CASSLQAGVVSADTQYF
TGTGCCAGCAGCTTACAAGCGGGGGTGGTCTCGGCAGATACGCAGTATTTT
>TRBJ2-3|.|.|TRBV10-2
CASSVSHLTDTQYF
TGCGCCAGCAGTGTGTCGCACCTTACAGATACGCAGTATTTT
>TRBJ2-7|.|many|TRBV5-1
CASSLDYEQYF
TGCGCCAGCAGCTTGGACTACGAGCAGTACTTC
>TRBJ1-1|.|many|TRBV12-3/TRBV12-4
CASSLVGVQDTEAFF
TGTGCCAGCAGTTTAGTCGGGGTCCAGGATACTGAAGCTTTCTTT
>TRBJ2-3|.|few|TRBV19
CASSWTTAGDTQYF
TGTGCCAGTAGTTGGACTACGGCGGGAGATACGCAGTATTTT
>TRBJ1-1|.|many|TRBV5-6
CASSWGKGTEAFF
TGTGCCAGCAGCTGGGGGAAGGGCACTGAAGCTTTCTTT
>TRBJ1-3|.|.|TRBV4-1
CASSQHMTSGNTIYF
TGCGCCAGCAGCCAGCACATGACCTCTGGAAACACCATATATTTT
>TRBJ1-2|.|few|TRBV6-5
CASSYSGRGRGYTF
TGTGCCAGCAGTTACTCTGGTCGGGGCCGGGGCTACACCTTC
>TRBJ1-4|.|.|TRBV7-6
CASSGRVATNEKLFF
TGTGCCAGCAGTGGAAGGGTTGCAACTAATGAAAAACTGTTTTTT
>TRBJ2-7|TRBD1|.|TRBV20-1
CSAWTGKSYEQYF
TGCAGTGCCTGGACAGGGAAGTCCTACGAGCAGTACTTC
>TRBJ1-2|TRBD1|.|TRBV4-2
CASSQDGGQGSYGYTF
TGTGCCAGCAGCCAAGATGGGGGACAGGGAAGCTATGGCTACACCTTC
>TRBJ2-4|.|many|TRBV6-5
CASSYSIGPAKNIQYF
TGTGCCAGCAGTTACTCGATAGGGCCAGCCAAAAACATTCAGTACTTC
>TRBJ2-2|.|.|TRBV7-2
CASSWTSTNTGELFF
TGTGCCAGCAGCTGGACGAGTACTAACACCGGGGAGCTGTTTTTT
>TRBJ1-1|.|.|TRBV6-2/TRBV6-3
CASTNPGHPNTEAFF
TGTGCCAGCACCAACCCGGGACACCCGAACACTGAAGCTTTCTTT
>TRBJ2-1|.|.|TRBV4-1
CASSHVGSSYNEQFF
TGCGCCAGCAGCCACGTAGGGAGCTCCTACAATGAGCAGTTCTTC
>TRBJ2-2|.|few|TRBV9
CASSLEWNTGELFF
TGTGCCAGCAGTTTAGAGTGGAACACCGGGGAGCTGTTTTTT
>TRBJ2-3|.|.|TRBV6-1
CASSEEPPDTQYF
TGTGCCAGCAGTGAAGAGCCTCCTGATACGCAGTATTTT
>TRBJ2-3|.|.|TRBV19
CAAGKSYTDTQYF
TGTGCTGCGGGGAAATCCTACACAGATACGCAGTATTTT
>TRBJ2-3|.|.|TRBV7-6
CASSGGTTDTQYF
TGTGCCAGCAGCGGGGGGACCACAGATACGCAGTATTTT
>TRBJ1-2|.|few|TRBV7-9
CASSLDSPESGYTF
TGTGCCAGCAGCTTGGATTCGCCAGAGTCTGGCTACACCTTC
>TRBJ1-2|.|.|TRBV5-1
CASGLGTDYGYTF
TGCGCCAGCGGCCTCGGGACTGACTATGGCTACACCTTC
>TRBJ2-4|.|.|TRBV5-1
CASSLGPGPAGF
TGCGCCAGCAGCTTGGGTCCGGGGCCTGCTGGCTTC
>TRBJ2-1|.|.|TRBV7-8
CASSFGTQVNEQFF
TGTGCCAGCAGCTTTGGGACACAGGTCAATGAGCAGTTCTTC
>TRBJ1-2|TRBD1|few|TRBV9
CASSGDRRYGYTF
TGTGCCAGCAGCGGGGACAGGCGGTATGGCTACACCTTC
>TRBJ1-1|.|few|TRBV20-1
CSAPGDDTEAFF
TGCAGTGCTCCAGGGGACGACACTGAAGCTTTCTTT
>TRBJ2-1|TRBD2|few|TRBV7-2
CASSLVLTSGANEQFF
TGTGCCAGCAGCTTAGTTCTCACTAGCGGGGCGAATGAGCAGTTCTTC
>TRBJ2-5|.|many|TRBV28
CASSPSPGIQETQYF
TGTGCCAGCAGTCCCTCGCCCGGGATTCAAGAGACCCAGTACTTC
>TRBJ2-2|.|few|TRBV7-9
CASSPDITGELFF
TGTGCCAGCAGCCCGGATATCACCGGGGAGCTGTTTTTT
>TRBJ2-4|.|.|TRBV5-1
CASSFPPTGGAKNIQYF
TGCGCCAGCAGCTTCCCCCCGACTGGGGGAGCCAAAAACATTCAGTACTTC
>TRBJ2-3|.|many|TRBV5-1
CASSQTGTDTQYF
TGCGCCAGCAGCCAGACAGGCACAGATACGCAGTATTTT
>TRBJ2-7|.|many|TRBV12-3/TRBV12-4
CASSASTVSYEQYF
TGTGCCAGCAGTGCTTCGACAGTTTCCTACGAGCAGTACTTC
>TRBJ2-5|.|few|TRBV20-1
CSARDSVVETQYF
TGCAGTGCTAGAGATAGTGTGGTAGAGACCCAGTACTTC
>TRBJ2-5|TRBD2|many|TRBV7-2
CASSLGGGGEETQYF
TGTGCCAGCAGCTTAGGGGGGGGAGGTGAAGAGACCCAGTACTTC
>TRBJ2-7|.|many|TRBV7-8
CASSFGTYEQYF
TGTGCCAGCAGCTTTGGGACCTACGAGCAGTACTTC